Listed here are 17 T cell receptor beta chains from one sample, sequenced in a study of blood T cell repertoires in COVID-19. The protocol was immunoSEQ multiplex PCR, while the TCRdb copy is restricted to in-frame clones and leaves out a portion. This sample has 200,000 to 250,000 clones; more than 80% occur once, and the top ten carry 1.3%. Sequenced: peripheral blood. Receptor source: a woman aged 25 to 39 with COVID-19, enrolled during active disease.

In its sample, this clone was seen a few times. The chain links TRBV5-1 to TRBJ1-1; D remains unclear. CDR1 is SGHRS and CDR2 is YFSETQ in the germline V gene. The V and J ends lost 2 bases and 4 bases respectively, with 12 bases between them. The CDR3 contains 14 residues. The CDR3 here is CASSFGGGGTEAFF. The CDR3 DNA reads as TGCGCCAGCAGCTTTGGCGGAGGTGGCACTGAAGCTTTCTTT.

This clone has only one observation. The chain recombines TRBV4-2 with TRBJ2-7, with D perhaps matching TRBD2 (7 bases). The CDR3 is 15 residues long. Trimming took 1 base from V and 6 from J, leaving 16 bases between them. Looked up from germline, CDR1 is LGHNA and CDR2 is YNFKEQ. DNA for the CDR3: TGTGCCAGCAGCCAAGTTGGGGGGGAAGGGGGCGAGCAGTACTTC. This gives the protein CASSQVGGEGGEQYF.

The chain combines TRBV27 with TRBJ2-7; TRBD2 agrees at 14 bases. The CDR3 runs to 18 residues. Trimming at V came to 4 bases and at J to 0 bases, leaving 8 bases not matched to a gene. Germline lookup yields CDR1 MNHEY and CDR2 SMNVEV (reference sequence). CDR3 loop: CASSSGLAGGLLSYEQYF. The DNA for the CDR3 is TGTGCCAGCAGTTCCGGACTAGCGGGGGGTCTCCTCTCCTACGAGCAGTACTTC.

This chain connects TRBV30 to TRBJ2-2; D remains unclear. The CDR3 has 12 residues. Trimming took 7 bases from V and 1 from J, leaving 7 bases between them. CDR1 is GTSNPN, CDR2 SVGIG, per germline (reference sequence). CDR3 DNA sequence: TGTGCCTCCCCCTTGAACACCGGGGAGCTGTTTTTT. It specifies CASPLNTGELFF.

V gene TRBV7-3 combines with J gene TRBJ2-7; TRBD2 matches at 8 bases. Germline-derived CDR1 and CDR2 are SGHTA and FQGTGA. The CDR3 spans 15 residues. J lost 6 bases, V lost 5 bases, and 12 bases had no gene match. The CDR3 bases are TGTGCCAGCAGCCCGCGGGGAGGACTAGCAATCGAGCAGTACTTC. It translates to CASSPRGGLAIEQYF.

The chain links TRBV7-9 to TRBJ2-5; D is uncertain. Germline CDR1 is SEHNR and CDR2 is FQNEAQ (reference sequence). The germline V and J ends were trimmed by 5 bases and 5 bases, with 15 bases remaining between them. This CDR3 contains 14 residues. The CDR3 protein is CASSRELVRETQYF. For the CDR3, the DNA is TGTGCCAGCAGCCGAGAGCTAGTGAGGGAGACCCAGTACTTC.

The chain joins TRBV2 to TRBJ1-1; TRBD1 matches at 7 bases. CDR3 length: 12 residues. Per germline, CDR1 SNHLY and CDR2 FYNNEI. The trim removed 6 bases at V and 8 bases at J, leaving 6 bases unmatched. The CDR3 reads CASRIMTGEAFF. In nucleotides, the CDR3 is TGTGCCAGCAGGATAATGACAGGGGAAGCTTTCTTT.

The chain uses TRBV10-3 and TRBJ2-5, with 8 positions matching TRBD1. V shed 6 bases, J shed 3 bases, and the junction held 6 bases outside the gene matches. CDR1 ENHRY and CDR2 SYGVKD come from the germline V gene. CDR3 length: 14 residues. Written as DNA, the CDR3 is TGTGCCATCAGCCTACCGGGACAGGAAGAGACCCAGTACTTC. This encodes CAISLPGQEETQYF.

The chain links TRBV5-1 to TRBJ1-2, with D possibly TRBD1 on 5 matching bases. In germline, CDR1 is SGHRS, CDR2 YFSETQ. Trimming stripped 0 bases from V and 0 bases from J, with 9 bases between. The CDR3 contains 15 residues. CDR3 residues: CASSLEGSPNYGYTF. In nucleotides, the CDR3 is TGCGCCAGCAGCTTGGAGGGGTCCCCTAACTATGGCTACACCTTC.

CDR3 loop: CASSKKFWGIEAFF. CDR3 nucleotide sequence: TGTGCCAGCAGCAAAAAGTTCTGGGGCATTGAAGCTTTCTTT. This chain joins TRBV21-1 and TRBJ1-1; TRBD1 was called by the table and not checked on the DNA. TRBV21-1 is marked as a pseudogene. The CDR3 has 14 amino acids.

V usage is TRBV29-1 and J usage is TRBJ1-1; 7 bases align to TRBD1. The CDR3 is made up of 11 amino acids. The V segment lost 7 bases and the J segment 4 bases; nucleotides outside the gene matches: 3. The germline V gene has CDR1 SQVTM and CDR2 ANQGSEA. CDR3 coding DNA: TGCAGCGGGGGGACAGTCACTGAAGCTTTCTTT. It yields the protein CSGGTVTEAFF.

This clone occurred once. The chain combines TRBV15 with TRBJ1-1; D possibly corresponds to TRBD1 (6 bases). CDR3 length: 17 residues. The ends were cut back, 1 base at V and 1 base at J, with 16 bases in the middle. Germline V gene lookup returns CDR1 LNHNV and CDR2 YYDKDF (reference sequence). CDR3 region: CATSRAQGEARNTEAFF. CDR3 DNA: TGTGCCACCAGCAGAGCACAGGGAGAGGCAAGGAACACTGAAGCTTTCTTT.

The chain employs TRBV6-2 or TRBV6-3 and TRBJ2-3; TRBD2 agrees at 7 bases. J was trimmed by 9 bases and V by 4 bases; bases with no gene match: 10. The CDR3 has 14 amino acids. Germline V gene sequence: CDR1 MNHEY, CDR2 SVGEGT. The CDR3 DNA follows: TGTGCCAGCAGTTGGAGGGAGGGCCGACGGACGCAGTATTTT. Translated: CASSWREGRRTQYF.

The chain joins TRBV30 to TRBJ1-2; no clear D gene. Per germline, CDR1 GTSNPN and CDR2 SVGIG (reference sequence). With 4 bases removed from V and 5 bases from J, the gap between germline ends came to 11 bases. This CDR3 has 12 amino acids. The CDR3 DNA sequence: TGTGCCTGGATAGTCTCAAATTATGGCTACACCTTC. It codes for CAWIVSNYGYTF.

The genes are TRBV5-1 and TRBJ2-7; weak D call: TRBD2 (5 bases). Between the trimmed V and J ends, which lost 0 bases and 10 bases, there was a span of 14 bases. Germline V gene lookup returns CDR1 SGHRS and CDR2 YFSETQ. This CDR3 contains 13 residues. The CDR3 DNA follows: TGCGCCAGCAGCTTGGAACTAGATTCCCTACAGTACTTC. Its translation is CASSLELDSLQYF.

The chain recombines TRBV5-5 with TRBJ2-1, with 12 bases aligning to TRBD1. CDR1 is SGHKS, CDR2 YYEKEE, per germline (reference sequence). The ends lost 6 bases at V and 0 bases at J; junction bases unmatched: 10. The CDR3 is 18 residues long. The DNA of the CDR3 is TGTGCCAGCACCCGGGACAGGGGGCGCGGAGCCTCCTACAATGAGCAGTTCTTC. It translates to CASTRDRGRGASYNEQFF. The full variable domain, completed using reference TRBV5-5 and TRBJ2-1, is DAGVTQSPTHLIKTRGQQVTLRCSPISGHKSVSWYQQVLGQGPQFIFQYYEKEERGRGNFPDRFSARQFPNYSSELNVNALLLGDSALYLCASTRDRGRGASYNEQFFGPGTRLTVL.

This CDR3 reads CASSGRTSGRAEIAGELFF. CDR3 DNA sequence: TGCGCCAGCAGCGGCCGTACTAGCGGGAGGGCCGAAATCGCCGGGGAGCTGTTTTTT. This chain links TRBV5-1 with TRBJ2-2; TRBD2 aligns across 13 bases. Germline CDR1 is SGHRS and CDR2 is YFSETQ. The length of the CDR3 is 19 residues. V trimming: 4 bases; J trimming: 6 bases; junction bases outside the gene matches: 15.